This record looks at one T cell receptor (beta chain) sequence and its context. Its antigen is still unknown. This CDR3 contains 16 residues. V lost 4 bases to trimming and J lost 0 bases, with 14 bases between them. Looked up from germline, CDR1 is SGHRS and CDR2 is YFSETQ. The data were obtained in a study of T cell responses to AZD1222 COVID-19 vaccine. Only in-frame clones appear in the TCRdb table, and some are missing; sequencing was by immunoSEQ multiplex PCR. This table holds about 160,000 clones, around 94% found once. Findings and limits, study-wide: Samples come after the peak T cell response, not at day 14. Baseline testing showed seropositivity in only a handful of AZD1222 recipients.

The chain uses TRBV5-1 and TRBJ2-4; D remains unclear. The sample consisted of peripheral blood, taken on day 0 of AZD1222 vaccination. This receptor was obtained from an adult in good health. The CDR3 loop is CASSLSSELAKNIQYF. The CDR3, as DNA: TGCGCCAGCAGCCTCTCCAGTGAACTAGCCAAAAACATTCAGTACTTC.